These T cell receptor beta chains were read from a single sample in a study of cytomegalovirus exposure and HLA in healthy donors. The method was immunoSEQ multiplex PCR; TCRdb's version includes in-frame clones alone and lacks a portion of them. The sample lists about 160,000 clones, 85% seen once, with 1% in the top ten. Sequencing was carried out using PBMCs. The receptor set was obtained from a boy under 10 years old in good health and CMV-seronegative. Each CDR3 is given with its conserved first and last residue. Each record gives: D gene, V gene, clone size, J gene, CDR3 DNA, CDR3 protein. D genes are given only for firm matches. Clone size appears in some rows only: once, few, many, or a class for an expanded clone.

d_gene: TRBD1
v_gene: TRBV7-9
abundance: -
j_gene: TRBJ1-4
CDR3nt: TGTGCCAGCAGCCCGAGAGACAGGGGAAGTGAAAAACTGTTTTTT
CDR3aa: CASSPRDRGSEKLFF

d_gene: TRBD1
v_gene: TRBV7-8
abundance: -
j_gene: TRBJ1-1
CDR3nt: TGTGCCAGCAGCGACAACAGGGGTTCCACTGAAGCTTTCTTT
CDR3aa: CASSDNRGSTEAFF

d_gene: TRBD2
v_gene: TRBV7-9
abundance: -
j_gene: TRBJ2-1
CDR3nt: TGTGCCAGCAGCACCTTTACTAGCGGGGACGACAATGAGCAGTTCTTC
CDR3aa: CASSTFTSGDDNEQFF

d_gene: -
v_gene: TRBV19
abundance: -
j_gene: TRBJ2-2
CDR3nt: TGTGCCAGTAGTATTGTGGGTTTGCAGGGAACCGGGGAGCTGTTTTTT
CDR3aa: CASSIVGLQGTGELFF

d_gene: -
v_gene: TRBV28
abundance: -
j_gene: TRBJ2-6
CDR3nt: TGTGCCAGCAGATCGACCAGGGATAATGGGGCCAACGTCCTGACTTTC
CDR3aa: CASRSTRDNGANVLTF

d_gene: TRBD1
v_gene: TRBV6-1
abundance: -
j_gene: TRBJ1-1
CDR3nt: TGTGCCACCCCGGGACAGGGGTCGAACACTGAAGCTTTCTTT
CDR3aa: CATPGQGSNTEAFF

d_gene: -
v_gene: TRBV7-2
abundance: -
j_gene: TRBJ1-6
CDR3nt: TGTGCCAGCAGCCCGAGCGCAGGGATTAATTCACCCCTCCACTTT
CDR3aa: CASSPSAGINSPLHF

d_gene: TRBD1
v_gene: TRBV27
abundance: -
j_gene: TRBJ2-7
CDR3nt: TGTGCCAGCAGTTTGGGACAGGGGCTCTACGAGCAGTACTTC
CDR3aa: CASSLGQGLYEQYF

d_gene: TRBD1
v_gene: TRBV7-2
abundance: once
j_gene: TRBJ1-4
CDR3nt: TGTGCCAGCAGCTTAGACAGGGGTGAAAAACTGTTTTTT
CDR3aa: CASSLDRGEKLFF

d_gene: TRBD2
v_gene: TRBV5-1
abundance: -
j_gene: TRBJ2-1
CDR3nt: TGCGCCAGCAGCTTGGCACTAGCGGGACCGGATCTTTACAATGAGCAGTTCTTC
CDR3aa: CASSLALAGPDLYNEQFF

d_gene: -
v_gene: TRBV19
abundance: -
j_gene: TRBJ2-2
CDR3nt: TGTGCCAGTAGTATTGATCGGGGTACCGGGGAGCTGTTTTTT
CDR3aa: CASSIDRGTGELFF

d_gene: TRBD1
v_gene: TRBV29-1
abundance: -
j_gene: TRBJ2-7
CDR3nt: TGCAGCGTTGAAGAGGGGGACAGGGAGACCTACGAGCAGTACTTC
CDR3aa: CSVEEGDRETYEQYF

d_gene: -
v_gene: TRBV5-1
abundance: -
j_gene: TRBJ2-2
CDR3nt: TGCGCCAGCAGCTTGGGGCTAGCGAATACCGAGACCGGGGAGCTGTTTTTT
CDR3aa: CASSLGLANTETGELFF

d_gene: -
v_gene: TRBV19
abundance: -
j_gene: TRBJ1-1
CDR3nt: TGTGCCAGTAGTACCCGGGACGGGACTGTCACTGAAGCTTTCTTT
CDR3aa: CASSTRDGTVTEAFF